Presented here are 16 T cell receptor beta chains from one specimen sequenced in a study of blood T cells in healthy people across ages. The use of a sample-barcoded 5' primer and a J-beta primer mix characterized a second PCR of 7 to 11 cycles. MiXCR, run by TCRdb on the 5' RACE reads, gives a single entry per CDR3 protein. The data show over 1,200,000 distinct CDR3 sequences, around 59% seen once. Sequencing used blood. These receptors all stem from a man aged 18 to 30 in good health.

The CDR3 spells CSAAGLAGAYEQFF. CDR3 DNA: TGCAGTGCTGCCGGACTAGCGGGAGCATATGAGCAGTTCTTC. J is TRBJ2-1 and V is TRBV20-1, with 13 bases fitting TRBD2. With 5 bases clipped from V and 8 bases from J, the junction kept 6 bases outside the gene matches. Germline-derived CDR1 and CDR2 are DFQATT and SNEGSKA (reference sequence). The CDR3 runs to 14 residues.

The chain recombines TRBV14 with TRBJ1-4; D is ambiguous. Trimming shortened V by 2 bases and J by 8 bases, and 12 bases separated the two germline ends. The CDR3 has 14 residues. Germline CDR1 reads SGHDN; CDR2 reads FVKESK. This CDR3 reads CASSQTKTGEKLFF. CDR3 bases: TGTGCCAGCAGCCAAACCAAGACCGGGGAAAAACTGTTTTTT.

This clonotype was detected a few times. The V and J genes are TRBV20-1 and TRBJ1-5; perhaps TRBD1 as D (5 bases). Trimming shortened V by 5 bases and J by 7 bases, and 24 bases separated the two germline ends. CDR3 size: 16 residues. CDR1 DFQATT and CDR2 SNEGSKA come from the germline V gene (reference sequence). The CDR3 loop is CSAPDSWGRNHQPQHF. CDR3 DNA: TGCAGTGCTCCCGACAGTTGGGGCCGAAATCACCAGCCCCAGCATTTT.

This chain connects TRBV7-9 to TRBJ1-1, with 9 bases aligning to TRBD1. J lost 8 bases, V lost 5 bases, and 6 bases had no gene match. The CDR3 is 13 residues long. The germline V gene has CDR1 SEHNR and CDR2 FQNEAQ (reference sequence). CDR3 coding DNA: TGTGCCAGCAGCCCCCGGACAGGGGAAGAAGCTTTCTTT. This encodes CASSPRTGEEAFF.

The rearrangement uses TRBV11-2 and TRBJ2-7; D unresolved. CDR1 is SGHAT and CDR2 is FQNNGV in the germline V gene. This CDR3 has 13 residues. Deletions cut 3 bases from V and 1 base from J, with 7 bases between. The CDR3 loop is CASSFSISYEQYF. DNA of the CDR3: TGTGCCAGCAGCTTTTCGATTTCCTACGAGCAGTACTTC.

The V gene is TRBV20-1, the J gene TRBJ2-7; 8 bases map to TRBD2. CDR3 length equals 14 residues. Germline V lookup: CDR1 DFQATT, CDR2 SNEGSKA (reference sequence). V dropped 3 bases and J dropped 5; count of bases not matched to a gene: 9. As DNA, the CDR3 is TGCAGTGCTAGCCACGGGGGGGGGTTTAACGAGCAGTACTTC. This translates into CSASHGGGFNEQYF.

The chain links TRBV20-1 to TRBJ2-1, with D perhaps matching TRBD1 or TRBD2 (5 bases each). The CDR3 loop spans 17 amino acids. The germline gives CDR1 DFQATT, CDR2 SNEGSKA (reference sequence). Trimming stripped 2 bases from V and 4 bases from J, with 21 bases between. The CDR3 coding sequence is TGCAGTGCTAGAAGCCTGAGGGGCAGGAGAGTTTACAATGAGCAGTTCTTC. Translation: CSARSLRGRRVYNEQFF.

Concerning this clonotype itself: A read error may produce the germline difference seen at one junction end. The chain combines TRBV2 with TRBJ2-5; D call uncertain. CDR1 SNHLY and CDR2 FYNNEI come from the germline V gene. The CDR3 is 14 amino acids. The CDR3 spells CASSEVGYQETQYF. The DNA of the CDR3 is TGTGCCAGCAGTGAAGTTGGCTACCAGGAGACCCAGTACTTC.

The table lists this clonotype with a few counts. The rearrangement links TRBV4-1 to TRBJ2-1; D tentatively fits TRBD1 or TRBD2 (5 bases each). The CDR3 contains 16 residues. Trimming left V 2 bases short and J 8 bases short, with 19 bases between. The germline V gene encodes CDR1 MGHRA and CDR2 YSYEKL. Written as DNA, the CDR3 is TGCGCCAGCAGCCAACAGCAGGGAGCCCTTAGTTATGAGCAGTTCTTC. This gives the protein CASSQQQGALSYEQFF.

The chain links TRBV27 to TRBJ1-5; a weak D match, TRBD1 (6 bases). V was trimmed by 2 bases and J by 5 bases, leaving 13 bases between them. This CDR3 has 15 amino acids. Germline-derived CDR1 and CDR2 are MNHEY and SMNVEV (reference sequence). CDR3 DNA: TGTGCCAGCAGTTTAGGGATAAACAGGGATCAGCCCCAGCATTTT. Its protein product is CASSLGINRDQPQHF.

This chain joins TRBV2 and TRBJ2-7; 10 nucleotides agree with TRBD1. CDR3 size: 13 residues. Germline V gene lookup returns CDR1 SNHLY and CDR2 FYNNEI. Unmatched junction bases numbered 3, after V lost 8 bases and J lost 2 bases. The CDR3 DNA follows: TGTGCCAGCTGGACAGGGGGAGCCTACGAGCAGTACTTC. Translation gives CASWTGGAYEQYF.

This clonotype was counted a few times. The chain links TRBV3-1 to TRBJ2-7, with D uncertain. This CDR3 has 14 residues. Trimming cost V 0 bases and J 2 bases, with 8 bases left between them. Germline assignment: CDR1 LGHDT and CDR2 YNNKEL (reference sequence). CDR3 sequence: CASSQEIQTYEQYF. CDR3 nucleotides: TGTGCCAGCAGCCAAGAGATACAGACCTACGAGCAGTACTTC.

V is TRBV20-1 and J is TRBJ2-1; 11 nucleotides agree with TRBD2. The CDR3 is 14 residues long. V lost 6 bases and J lost 9; bases outside the gene matches: 10. Germline V gene data show CDR1 as DFQATT and CDR2 as SNEGSKA (reference sequence). The CDR3 region is CSAPTSGMSAEQFF. The CDR3, as DNA: TGCAGTGCGCCGACTAGCGGGATGTCGGCTGAGCAGTTCTTC.

The chain joins TRBV2 to TRBJ2-5; the match to TRBD2 covers 7 bases. This CDR3 is built from 12 residues. Germline trimming cut 9 bases from V and 6 bases from J; bases unmatched to any gene: 7. Germline loops: CDR1 SNHLY, CDR2 FYNNEI. CDR3 loop: CARGLPYKTQYF. The CDR3 DNA follows: TGTGCCAGGGGACTACCGTATAAGACCCAGTACTTC.

This sequence joins TRBV7-9 and TRBJ2-7; D is perhaps TRBD2 (5 bases). Germline CDR1 and CDR2: SEHNR and FQNEAQ (reference sequence). Trimming took 5 bases from V and 6 from J, leaving 14 bases between them. The CDR3 is made up of 13 amino acids. Here the CDR3 DNA reads TGTGCCAGCAGCCGAACGGGAACGTTCGAGCAGTACTTC. Amino acids: CASSRTGTFEQYF.

The rearrangement links TRBV20-1 to TRBJ2-1; 12 nucleotides match TRBD2. This CDR3 spans 14 amino acids. The trim removed 6 bases at V and 7 bases at J, leaving 7 bases unmatched. Germline V lookup: CDR1 DFQATT, CDR2 SNEGSKA (reference sequence). Here the CDR3 reads CSATKGLAGNEQFF. The CDR3 coding sequence is TGCAGTGCCACTAAGGGACTAGCGGGTAATGAGCAGTTCTTC.